Reported below is one T cell receptor (beta chain). This clone was seen only a few times. The specificity of this receptor is unknown. No much larger clone exists at a distance of one base, and base qualities are not known. Including the terminal cysteine and phenylalanine, the CDR3 comprises 15 residues. Just the 45-base CDR3 DNA is kept, in frame starting at base 1. A distance of 11 bases separates the germline ends of V and J, which lose 0 bases and 1 base respectively. For CDR1 and CDR2, the germline V gene lists SGDLS and YYNGEE. Sequencing of TCR beta CDR3 regions was done on the immunoSEQ platform at survey depth. The QIAamp DNA micro kit was used to extract genomic DNA from every cultured and uncultured CD8+ T cell population. Concerning the study's data processing: Samples with fewer than 5,000 productive reads were excluded, resulting in the removal of about 7% of the roughly 75 HIV peptide-stimulated cultures. Sequences were trimmed to CDR3 by a MANAFEST web app, and nonproductive sequences, CDR3s under 5 amino acids, and sequences not starting with C or ending with F/W were removed. Antigen-specific clonotypes had to expand in at least 2 of 3 replicates versus no-peptide control at FDR 0.01, only within one epitope family. A frequency at least fivefold higher than in wells stimulated with peptides from other epitope families was additionally required for specific clonotypes. The source is immuneACCESS, and TCRdb retained only in-frame sequences with V and J called. Part of the clones is not carried over; for the studies checked, unresolved V genes explain less than half of this, and the remainder is unexplained. D and trimming were read from the DNA, whereas the V and J calls and clone size are those reported in that table. Here the sample has 4,500 to 5,000 clones; roughly 68% occur a single time. More than 35% of the sample is held by the ten biggest clonotypes.

This entry belongs to a study of CD8 T cell repertoires and HIV-1 epitope variants (dated by TCRdb to the early 2020s). Broadly, across the study: T cells were stimulated in separate culture wells with each of twenty-five peptides representing autologous and known Gag and Nef epitope variants. The control conditions were a CMV, EBV and flu peptide pool, the Ebola AY9 epitope as a negative control, and a well with no peptide. The epitopes tested were three Gag epitope families plus Nef HW9 and YT9. For roughly 10 days the cultures were kept in IMDM with gentamicin, and on days 3 and 7 half of the media was changed with IL-2, IL-7 and IL-15 added. An aliquot of 1M T cells was saved as an uncultured baseline condition, separate from the roughly 83 T cell cultures. T cells were enriched with the EasySep Human T Cell Enrichment Kit and co-cultured with equal numbers of autologous T cell-negative cells as antigen-presenting cells. A total of 83 T cell cultures were run, with each culture condition done in triplicate except for one peptide, which was done in duplicate.

The EasySep Human CD8+ T Cell Enrichment Kit was used on day 10 to isolate CD8+ T cells from every culture. Points the paper makes about the study in general: The Nef KF9 family was recognized by five clonotypes and the HW9 family by one, and no responses to the TAALDMSHF plasma variant were observed. Only TCR beta chains were identified by the assay, and proliferation to antigen, not T cell function or cytokine profile, was indicated. Roughly 10 antigen-specific TCR beta clonotypes were identified, of which over 5 appeared to be cross-reactive for autologous or known escape epitope variants.

This sequence originates from a male donor with HIV. The specimen was cultured CD8+ T cells derived from PBMCs. The receptor chain draws on TRBV9 and TRBJ2-7; the D gene is possibly TRBD2, with 6 bases matching. The CDR3 here reads CASSVGGTLSYEQYF. The DNA reads as follows: TGTGCCAGCAGCGTAGGCGGGACTTTATCCTACGAGCAGTACTTC.